Here is one T cell receptor (beta chain) with its context. The target antigen is unknown. The table came from immunoSEQ multiplex PCR; TCRdb's copy has only in-frame clones and leaves some out. The sample lists roughly 36,000 clones, roughly nine tenths occurring once. The sample originates from a study of T cells in localized non-small cell lung cancer. Study observations and caveats: The appearance of a median roughly 53 of the top 100 tumor clones was seen in adjacent lung.

CDR3 length: 15 residues. V lost 4 bases, J lost 0 bases, and 11 bases lay in between. Looked up from germline, CDR1 is SGHAT and CDR2 is FQNNGV. The TCR originated in a man between 40 and 70 years old with stage II lung adenocarcinoma. The chain uses TRBV11-2 and TRBJ2-3; D ambiguous. The sample consisted of PBMCs, taken before any cancer treatment. This chain's CDR3 is CASSWAAPSTDTQYF. CDR3 DNA: TGTGCCAGCAGCTGGGCGGCACCTAGCACAGATACGCAGTATTTT.